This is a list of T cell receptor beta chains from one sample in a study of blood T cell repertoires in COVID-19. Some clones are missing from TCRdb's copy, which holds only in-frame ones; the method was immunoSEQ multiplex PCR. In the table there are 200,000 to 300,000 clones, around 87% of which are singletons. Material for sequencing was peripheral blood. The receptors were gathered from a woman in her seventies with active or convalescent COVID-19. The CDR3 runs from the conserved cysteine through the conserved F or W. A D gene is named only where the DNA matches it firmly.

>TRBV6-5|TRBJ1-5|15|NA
CASGAVPMGNQPQHF
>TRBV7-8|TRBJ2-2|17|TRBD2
CASSARSGGTFTGELFF
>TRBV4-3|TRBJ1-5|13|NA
CASSQGFRGPQHF
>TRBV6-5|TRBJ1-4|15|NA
CASSSGTWRVEKLFF
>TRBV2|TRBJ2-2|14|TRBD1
CASRRGQGTGELFF
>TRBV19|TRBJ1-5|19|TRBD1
CASHTTGDRQPYSNQPQHF
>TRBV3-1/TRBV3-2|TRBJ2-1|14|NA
CASSQRAGNNEQFF
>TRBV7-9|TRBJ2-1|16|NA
CASSLARGVTYNEQFF
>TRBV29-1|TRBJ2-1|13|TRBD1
CSVEGRGLNEQFF
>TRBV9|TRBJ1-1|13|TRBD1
CASSVGQGTEAFF
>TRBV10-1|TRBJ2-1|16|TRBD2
CASSGATSGGYNEQFF
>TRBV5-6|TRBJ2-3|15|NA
CASSSTGEGPDTQYF
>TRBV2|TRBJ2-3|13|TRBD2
CASSEARRGGQYF
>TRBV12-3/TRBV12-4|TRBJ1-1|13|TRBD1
CASRQQGITEAFF
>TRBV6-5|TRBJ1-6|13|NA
CASSQTSSSPLHF
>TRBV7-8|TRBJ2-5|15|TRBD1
CASSLGRGLGETQYF
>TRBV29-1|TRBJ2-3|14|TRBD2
CSESLAGLTDTQYF
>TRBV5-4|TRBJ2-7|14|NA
CASSLDHRGFEQYF
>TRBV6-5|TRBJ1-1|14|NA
CASSYRPVAVEAFF
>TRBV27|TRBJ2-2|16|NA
CASSLSPGMGGGELFF
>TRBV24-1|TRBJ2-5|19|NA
CATSDLCPPWYRSQETQYF
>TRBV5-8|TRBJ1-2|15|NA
CASSLDRTVYYGYTF
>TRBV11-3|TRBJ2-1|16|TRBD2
CASSLRVAGLNNEQFF
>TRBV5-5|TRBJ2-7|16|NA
CASSLEGVSPTYEQYF
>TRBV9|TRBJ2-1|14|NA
CASSVIGVNNEQFF
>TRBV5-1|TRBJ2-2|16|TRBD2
CASSLSTGGLTGELFF
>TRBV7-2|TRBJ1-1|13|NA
CASTGQPNTEAFF
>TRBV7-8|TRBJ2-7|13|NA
CASSLGAGYEQYF
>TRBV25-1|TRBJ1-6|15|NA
CASSERGPNNSPLHF
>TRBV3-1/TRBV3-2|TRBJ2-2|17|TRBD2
CASSQVLAGPNTGELFF
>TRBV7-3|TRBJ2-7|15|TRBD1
CASSPRGTGWDEQYF
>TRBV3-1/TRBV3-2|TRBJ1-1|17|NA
CASSQVLGSRGNTEAFF
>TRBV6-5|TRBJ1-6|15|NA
CASSYFQRPTSPLHF
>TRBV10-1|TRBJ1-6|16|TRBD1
CASSAGTGGLNSPLHF
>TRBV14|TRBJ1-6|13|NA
CASSQARGSPLHF
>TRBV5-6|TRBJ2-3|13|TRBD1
CASSPQGADTQYF
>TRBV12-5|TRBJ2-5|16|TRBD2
CASGLRLAGAVETQYF
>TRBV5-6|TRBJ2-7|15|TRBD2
CASSSGGAGLYEQYF
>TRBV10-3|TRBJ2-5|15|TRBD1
CAISEGQELQETQYF
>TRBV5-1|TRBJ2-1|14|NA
CASSGPGVNNEQFF
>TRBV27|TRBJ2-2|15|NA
CASHLGATGTGELFF
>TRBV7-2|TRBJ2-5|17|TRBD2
CASSPIGASGGRETQYF
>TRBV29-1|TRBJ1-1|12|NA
CTTRAANTEAFF
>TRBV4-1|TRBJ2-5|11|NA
CASSQRETQYF
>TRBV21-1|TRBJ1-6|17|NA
CASSTDRECVHNSPLHF
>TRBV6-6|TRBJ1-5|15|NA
CASSYSEWSNQPQHF
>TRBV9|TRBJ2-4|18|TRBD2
CASSVGGERGLAKNIQYF
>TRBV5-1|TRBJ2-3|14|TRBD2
CASSAGEGPDTQYF
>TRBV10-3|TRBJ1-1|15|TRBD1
CATGTGGMGATEAFF
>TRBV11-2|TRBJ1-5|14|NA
CASSLLGRGQPQHF
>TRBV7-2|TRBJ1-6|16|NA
CASSFRGDAYNSPLHF
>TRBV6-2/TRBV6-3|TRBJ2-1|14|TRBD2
CASSPSGRVGEQFF
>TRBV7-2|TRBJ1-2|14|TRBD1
CASSFPGQPYGYTF
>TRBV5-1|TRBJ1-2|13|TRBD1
CASGQGWNYGYTF